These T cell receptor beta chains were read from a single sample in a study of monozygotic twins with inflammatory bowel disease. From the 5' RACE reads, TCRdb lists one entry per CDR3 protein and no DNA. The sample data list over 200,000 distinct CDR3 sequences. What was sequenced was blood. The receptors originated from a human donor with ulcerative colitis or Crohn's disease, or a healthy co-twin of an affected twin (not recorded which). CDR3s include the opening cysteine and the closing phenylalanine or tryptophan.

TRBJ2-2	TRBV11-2	CASSLGESGELFF
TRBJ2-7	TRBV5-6	CASSFTRGYEQYF
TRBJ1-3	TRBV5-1	CASSLSDWNSGNTIYF
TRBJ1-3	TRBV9	CASSARAASGNTIYF
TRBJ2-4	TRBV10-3	CAISEGQGRDIQYF
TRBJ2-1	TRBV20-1	CSVGGHSYNEQFF
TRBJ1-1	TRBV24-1	CATRETGGGTEAFF
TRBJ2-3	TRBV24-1	CATSDRQGAGIDTQYF
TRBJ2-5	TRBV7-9	CASSLLGGNQETQYF
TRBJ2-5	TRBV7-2	CASSLDRDKTQYF
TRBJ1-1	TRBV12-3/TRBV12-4	CASSLRGFTEAFF
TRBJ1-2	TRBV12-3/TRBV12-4	CASSPRLNGYTF
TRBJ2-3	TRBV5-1	CASSNGDLSTDTQYF
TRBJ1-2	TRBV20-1	CSARLERVGVGYTF
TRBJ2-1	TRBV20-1	CSADRASGGAGEQFF
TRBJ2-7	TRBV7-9	CASSHHRDLYEQYF
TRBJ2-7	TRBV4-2	CASSQGLRSYEQYF
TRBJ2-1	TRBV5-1	CASSFGRDVEQFF
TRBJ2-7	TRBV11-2	CASSSSGAPQF
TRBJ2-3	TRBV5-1	CASSFSSGGADTQYF
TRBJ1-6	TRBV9	CASSAEVGMDNSPLHF
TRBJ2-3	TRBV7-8	CASSPGTVDTQYF
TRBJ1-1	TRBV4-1	CASSQEGGITEAFF
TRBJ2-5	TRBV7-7	CASSSVRKETQYF
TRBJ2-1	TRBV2	CASRAGASRWNEQFF
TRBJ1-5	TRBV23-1	CASNPRDSNQPQHF
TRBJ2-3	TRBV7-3	CASSLTPRLAIGADTQYF
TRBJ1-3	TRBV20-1	CSATGGNTIYF
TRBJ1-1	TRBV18	CASSPEDGWGEAFF
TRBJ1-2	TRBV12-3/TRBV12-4	CASSAGFRYGYTF
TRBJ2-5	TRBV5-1	CASRREERETQYF
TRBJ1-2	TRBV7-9	CASSGDRLGYGYTF
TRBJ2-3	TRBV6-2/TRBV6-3	CASSYSGGATDTQYF
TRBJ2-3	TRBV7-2	CASSYQPGQGAGDTQYF
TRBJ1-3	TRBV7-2	CASSGAEGSGNTIYF
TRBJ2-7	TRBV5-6	CASSRLYEQYF
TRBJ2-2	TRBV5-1	CASKDRGSGAGELFF
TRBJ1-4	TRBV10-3	CAISGTYNEKLFF
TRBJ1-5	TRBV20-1	CSARDPQGSNQPQHF
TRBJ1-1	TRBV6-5	CASSHRGLKTEAFF
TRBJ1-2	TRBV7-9	CASSVFPRGTYGYTF
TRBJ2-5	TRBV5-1	CASSLGRGQQETQYF
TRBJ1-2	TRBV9	CASSQSVPYGYTF
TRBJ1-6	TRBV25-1	CASSEYRGLVDSPLHF
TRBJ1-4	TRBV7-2	CASSLGDRDDEKLFF
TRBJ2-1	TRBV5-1	CASSLDQTNNEQFF
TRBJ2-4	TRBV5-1	CASSLHNGRDSQGIQYF
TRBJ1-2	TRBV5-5	CASSFETPEHYGYTF
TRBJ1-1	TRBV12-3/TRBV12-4	CASSSGQGNEAFF
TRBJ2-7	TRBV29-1	CSVGKDRGYEQYF
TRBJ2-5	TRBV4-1	CASSQVPAEETQYF
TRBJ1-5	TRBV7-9	CASSSKFRDQPQHF
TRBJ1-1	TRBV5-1	CASSSGTGLNTEAFF
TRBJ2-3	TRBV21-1	CASPEAGGLTDGPDTQYF